A selection of T cell receptor beta chains follows, all from one sample in a study of blood T cell repertoires in COVID-19. Only in-frame clones appear in the TCRdb table, and some are missing; sequencing was by immunoSEQ multiplex PCR. Altogether 120,000 to 150,000 clones are present, almost 85% being singletons, with the ten largest covering 5.5%. Material: PBMCs or T cells enriched from blood (not recorded which). The receptor set was obtained from a middle-aged man with acute COVID-19. Both conserved end residues are part of each CDR3. D genes are given only for firm matches. Clone size is given for some rows only: seen once, a few or many times, or a class if the clone is expanded.

CDR3aa	CDR3nt	j_gene	d_gene	v_gene	abundance
CASSLALASPLHF	TGTGCCAGCAGCTTGGCCTTGGCTTCACCCCTCCACTTT	TRBJ1-6	-	TRBV5-4	-
CASSFYRGGDTGELFF	TGTGCCAGTAGCTTCTACAGGGGTGGGGACACCGGGGAGCTGTTTTTT	TRBJ2-2	TRBD1	TRBV19	-
CASSQVLGARDGDTQYF	TGCGCCAGCAGCCAAGTATTGGGGGCCCGAGACGGAGATACGCAGTATTTT	TRBJ2-3	-	TRBV4-3	-
CASSVASEGRQGAKHEQFF	TGTGCCAGCAGCGTAGCTAGTGAGGGAAGGCAGGGGGCTAAACATGAGCAGTTCTTC	TRBJ2-1	TRBD1	TRBV9	-
CASSPRTGGNTEAFF	TGTGCCAGCAGCCCCAGGACAGGGGGGAACACTGAAGCTTTCTTT	TRBJ1-1	TRBD1	TRBV11-2	-
CASSLEPGNTGELFF	TGTGCCAGCAGCTTAGAGCCAGGGAACACCGGGGAGCTGTTTTTT	TRBJ2-2	-	TRBV7-2	-
CASSPTGAGELFF	TGTGCCAGCAGTCCAACAGGGGCCGGGGAGCTGTTTTTT	TRBJ2-2	TRBD1	TRBV27	-
CAWRPGAGWDTQYF	TGTGCCTGGAGGCCTGGGGCGGGGTGGGATACGCAGTATTTT	TRBJ2-3	-	TRBV30	-
CASSTGQGASGRHF	TGTGCCAGTAGTACGGGACAGGGGGCGAGCGGGAGGCATTTT	TRBJ1-5	TRBD1	TRBV19	-
CASRTIRGNEELFF	TGTGCCAGCAGAACTATACGAGGGAATGAAGAACTGTTTTTT	TRBJ1-4	-	TRBV11-2	-
CASRRETYNSPLHF	TGTGCCAGCAGGCGGGAGACCTATAATTCACCCCTCCACTTT	TRBJ1-6	-	TRBV2	-
CASNLDRGPGNEQFF	TGTGCCAGCAATCTGGACAGGGGGCCGGGCAATGAGCAGTTCTTC	TRBJ2-1	TRBD1	TRBV7-2	once
CASSLVSNTGELFF	TGCGCCAGCAGCTTGGTCAGTAACACCGGGGAGCTGTTTTTT	TRBJ2-2	-	TRBV5-1	-
CSATIQETQYF	TGCAGTGCTACCATCCAAGAGACCCAGTACTTC	TRBJ2-5	-	TRBV20-1	-
CASSVVPGHEQYF	TGTGCCAGCAGCGTAGTCCCAGGGCACGAGCAGTACTTC	TRBJ2-7	-	TRBV9	-
CASSVGDRNQPQHF	TGTGCCAGCAGCGTAGGGGACAGAAATCAGCCCCAGCATTTT	TRBJ1-5	TRBD1	TRBV9	-
CASRRGGGSSNQPQHF	TGTGCCAGCAGGAGGGGCGGGGGGAGCAGCAATCAGCCCCAGCATTTT	TRBJ1-5	-	TRBV7-2	-
CASSYLRPPGGELFF	TGTGCCAGCAGTTACCTCCGCCCCCCAGGGGGGGAGCTGTTTTTT	TRBJ2-2	-	TRBV6-2/TRBV6-3	-
CASSNSGRGTDTQYF	TGTGCCAGCAGCAATAGCGGGAGGGGCACAGATACGCAGTATTTT	TRBJ2-3	-	TRBV21-1	-
CASSKTGGGTGELFF	TGTGCCAGCAGCAAGACAGGTGGCGGCACCGGGGAGCTGTTTTTT	TRBJ2-2	-	TRBV5-6	-
CASSLGQVAYYGYTF	TGTGCCAGCAGCTTGGGGCAGGTTGCTTACTATGGCTACACCTTC	TRBJ1-2	-	TRBV5-6	few
CASSPLTTGDEQYF	TGTGCCAGCAGCCCCCTCACGACAGGAGACGAGCAGTACTTC	TRBJ2-7	-	TRBV11-3	-
CASSRAGTNEKLFF	TGTGCCAGCAGCCGGGCGGGAACTAATGAAAAACTGTTTTTT	TRBJ1-4	-	TRBV9	-
CASSLLPGQGGEQYF	TGCGCCAGCAGCTTGCTACCGGGACAGGGAGGCGAGCAGTACTTC	TRBJ2-7	TRBD1	TRBV5-1	-
CASRSFGRGQTDTQYF	TGTGCCAGCAGGAGCTTCGGCAGGGGGCAGACAGATACGCAGTATTTT	TRBJ2-3	TRBD1	TRBV27	once
CASSEPSGGAYNEQFF	TGCGCCAGCAGTGAGCCTAGCGGGGGGGCCTACAATGAGCAGTTCTTC	TRBJ2-1	TRBD2	TRBV10-2	-
CASSALAGTETQYF	TGTGCCAGCAGTGCACTAGCGGGTACGGAGACCCAGTACTTC	TRBJ2-5	TRBD2	TRBV25-1	-
CASSKAWRNTGELFF	TGTGCCAGCAGCAAAGCCTGGAGAAACACCGGGGAGCTGTTTTTT	TRBJ2-2	-	TRBV11-2	-
CASGTGQGRDTQYF	TGTGCCAGTGGAACGGGACAGGGTAGGGATACGCAGTATTTT	TRBJ2-3	TRBD1	TRBV19	-
CASSQARGTYEQYF	TGCGCCAGCAGCCAAGCCAGGGGTACCTACGAGCAGTACTTC	TRBJ2-7	-	TRBV4-3	-
CASSLRDRYEQYF	TGTGCCAGCAGCTTAAGGGACAGGTACGAGCAGTACTTC	TRBJ2-7	TRBD1	TRBV7-9	-
CASSYSLGNEQFF	TGTGCCAGCAGTTACTCACTCGGGAATGAGCAGTTCTTC	TRBJ2-1	-	TRBV6-5	-
CASSGSDRVSYEQYF	TGTGCCAGCAGTGGCTCGGACAGGGTCTCTTACGAGCAGTACTTC	TRBJ2-7	TRBD1	TRBV2	-
CASSQFGIRGSGELFF	TGTGCCAGCAGCCAATTTGGGATACGGGGTTCCGGGGAGCTGTTTTTT	TRBJ2-2	-	TRBV3-1/TRBV3-2	once
CASSPAPGTEAFF	TGTGCCAGCAGCCCAGCCCCGGGCACTGAAGCTTTCTTT	TRBJ1-1	-	TRBV7-8	-
CAHGEDYNSPLHF	TGTGCCCACGGGGAGGACTATAATTCACCCCTCCACTTT	TRBJ1-6	-	TRBV30	-